What follows are 29 T cell receptor beta chains derived from one specimen sequenced in a study of blood T cell repertoires in COVID-19. Assay: immunoSEQ multiplex PCR; the TCRdb copy retains only in-frame clones and omits some. The data show around 250,000 clones, approximately 91% seen once. Sequenced sample: PBMCs or T cells enriched from blood (not recorded which). The receptors stem from a human donor in a cohort exposed to, infected with or recovered from COVID-19 (not recorded which). The donor label of this sample is uncertain.

This chain connects TRBV18 to TRBJ1-6, with D tentatively TRBD1 (6 bases). V lost 2 bases and J lost 8, with 13 bases in between. Looked up from germline, CDR1 is KGHSH and CDR2 is LQKENI. This CDR3 is built from 15 residues. CDR3 region: CASSPKGQGYSPLHF. The CDR3, as DNA: TGTGCCAGCTCACCAAAGGGACAAGGGTATTCACCCCTCCACTTT.

The chain recombines TRBV30 with TRBJ1-1, with 7 nucleotides matching TRBD1. Germline CDR1 and CDR2: GTSNPN and SVGIG (reference sequence). The CDR3 consists of 15 residues. V was clipped by 3 bases and J by 3 bases; unmatched bases: 10. CDR3 sequence (DNA): TGTGCCTGGAGAAGGGAGGCAGGGGGGCACACTGAAGCTTTCTTT. Its translation: CAWRREAGGHTEAFF.

The rearrangement joins TRBV27 to TRBJ2-7; 10 positions match TRBD1. Germline V gene sequence: CDR1 MNHEY, CDR2 SMNVEV (reference sequence). CDR3 length: 15 residues. V shed 6 bases, J shed 5 bases, and the junction held 10 bases outside the gene matches. CDR3 region: CASRSRQGAAHEQYF. CDR3 DNA sequence: TGTGCCAGCAGATCACGACAGGGGGCGGCACACGAGCAGTACTTC.

The V and J genes are TRBV3-1 (or the pseudogene TRBV3-2) and TRBJ2-1, with D tentatively TRBD1 (6 bases). Germline V gene data show CDR1 as LGHDT and CDR2 as YNNKEL (reference sequence). The ends were cut back, 2 bases at V and 7 bases at J, with 9 bases in the middle. This CDR3 has 13 amino acids. CDR3 protein: CASSQNRVNEQFF. The CDR3, as DNA: TGTGCCAGCAGCCAAAACAGGGTAAATGAGCAGTTCTTC.

The V call is TRBV7-8, the J call TRBJ1-5, with 10 bases lining up with TRBD1. CDR1 and CDR2 (germline): SGHVS, FQNEAQ. The J segment lost 4 bases and the V segment lost 7 bases, leaving 4 bases of the junction unmatched. The CDR3 length is 14 residues. The CDR3 nucleotides are TGTGCCAGCAAGCGACAGGGGGCAAATCAGCCCCAGCATTTT. This gives the protein CASKRQGANQPQHF.

The sample holds one count of this clone. The chain uses TRBV12-3 or TRBV12-4 and TRBJ1-1, with TRBD1 identical over 7 bases. Trimming removed 6 bases from V and 6 bases from J; junction bases left unmatched: 4. The CDR3 spans 12 residues. This CDR3 is CASRSGGPEAFF. CDR3 DNA: TGTGCCAGCAGATCAGGGGGGCCTGAAGCTTTCTTT.

The gene calls are TRBV11-2 and TRBJ2-7; the match to TRBD2 covers 10 bases. The germline V gene encodes CDR1 SGHAT and CDR2 FQNNGV. The CDR3 is 16 amino acids. J lost 4 bases, V lost 6 bases, and 12 bases had no gene match. CDR3 nucleotides: TGTGCCAGCAGACCTAATAGCGGGGGGTCTGCTTACGAGCAGTACTTC. This translates into CASRPNSGGSAYEQYF.

This sequence joins TRBV19 and TRBJ2-2; 8 bases are shared with TRBD1. Trimming took 6 bases from V and 4 from J; bases not matched to a gene: 7. The CDR3 is made up of 15 amino acids. Per the germline V gene, CDR1 is LNHDA and CDR2 is SQIVND (reference sequence). The CDR3 nucleotides read TGTGCCAGTAGGACCAGGGGGCAGAGCACCGGGGAGCTGTTTTTT. It translates to CASRTRGQSTGELFF.

The chain uses TRBV19 and TRBJ1-1; D possibly corresponds to TRBD1 (5 bases). The CDR3 has 16 amino acids. Trimming cost V 0 bases and J 3 bases, with 14 bases left between them. In germline, CDR1 is LNHDA, CDR2 SQIVND (reference sequence). The CDR3 reads CASSIDRVRMDTEAFF. DNA for the CDR3: TGTGCCAGTAGTATAGACAGGGTAAGGATGGACACTGAAGCTTTCTTT.

The V gene is TRBV19, the J gene TRBJ1-2; D gene uncertain. The V and J ends lost 7 bases and 0 bases respectively, with 15 bases between them. CDR1 is LNHDA, CDR2 SQIVND, per germline (reference sequence). CDR3 size: 15 residues. The CDR3 loop is CASTLWGVANYGYTF. CDR3 DNA sequence: TGTGCCAGTACCCTCTGGGGAGTAGCTAACTATGGCTACACCTTC.

This chain uses TRBV18 with TRBJ1-1, with D unclear. The CDR3 sequence is 14 residues long. CDR1 and CDR2 from the germline V gene are KGHSH and LQKENI. V was trimmed by 3 bases and J by 0 bases, leaving 8 bases between them. CDR3 region: CASSPQDLNTEAFF. CDR3 in DNA: TGTGCCAGCTCACCCCAGGACTTGAACACTGAAGCTTTCTTT.

The rearrangement joins TRBV6-5 to TRBJ1-1, with a weak D call TRBD1 (5 bases). CDR1 and CDR2 from the germline V gene are MNHEY and SVGAGI. Trimming removed 2 bases at V and 1 base at J, with 11 bases between. This CDR3 contains 15 residues. CDR3 sequence: CASSYQGPGNTEAFF. CDR3 in DNA: TGTGCCAGCAGTTACCAGGGCCCCGGGAACACTGAAGCTTTCTTT.

This clone occurred once. The chain combines TRBV7-8 with TRBJ2-1; D might be TRBD2 (6 bases). V lost 3 bases to trimming and J lost 0 bases, with 9 bases between them. Germline CDR1 and CDR2: SGHVS and FQNEAQ. The length of the CDR3 is 15 residues. The CDR3 DNA reads as TGTGCCAGCAGCTTGGGGACTTCCTCCTACAATGAGCAGTTCTTC. Translated, it gives CASSLGTSSYNEQFF.

The rearrangement uses TRBV5-1 and TRBJ2-1, with TRBD2 matching over 13 bases. After removal of 3 bases from V and 11 bases from J, the junction contained 11 bases not matched to a gene. Germline V gene sequence: CDR1 SGHRS, CDR2 YFSETQ. The CDR3 runs to 16 residues. The CDR3 sequence is CASSYGTSGVEVQQFF. CDR3 nucleotide sequence: TGCGCCAGCAGCTACGGGACTAGCGGGGTGGAAGTTCAGCAGTTCTTC.

The CDR3 DNA is TGTGCCAGCAGTTCGCAAACAGGAGATGAAAAACTGTTTTTT. It translates to CASSSQTGDEKLFF. This sequence joins TRBV7-6 and TRBJ1-4; perhaps TRBD1 as D (5 bases). The germline CDR1 and CDR2 sequences are SGHVS and FNYEAQ. The CDR3 is made up of 14 amino acids. V lost 6 bases, J lost 6 bases, and 14 bases lay in between.

DNA of the CDR3: TGTGCCACCAGTGACATCAGGGGGGACGGGGCCAACGTCCTGACTTTC. Translating gives CATSDIRGDGANVLTF. This chain links TRBV24-1 with TRBJ2-6; weak D call: TRBD1 (7 bases). There are 16 residues in the CDR3. The V end lost 4 bases, the J end lost 4 bases, and 13 bases lay between the germline ends. Germline-derived CDR1 and CDR2 are KGHDR and SFDVKD.

This chain links TRBV19 with TRBJ1-1, with 7 nucleotides matching TRBD1. Trimming removed 4 bases from V and 5 bases from J; junction bases left unmatched: 7. The CDR3 is 14 amino acids. Germline CDR1 is LNHDA and CDR2 is SQIVND (reference sequence). CDR3 coding DNA: TGTGCCAGTAGTACCGGGACAGTGGGTACTGAAGCTTTCTTT. Its translation is CASSTGTVGTEAFF.

The rearrangement uses TRBV3-1 (or the pseudogene TRBV3-2) and TRBJ1-2; D may be TRBD1 (6 bases). CDR3 length equals 15 residues. Germline V gene data show CDR1 as LGHDT and CDR2 as YNNKEL (reference sequence). V lost 1 base and J lost 4, with 13 bases in between. The DNA for the CDR3 is TGTGCCAGCAGCCAAGGGCAGGGGATTCCCTATGGCTACACCTTC. As protein: CASSQGQGIPYGYTF.

CDR3 sequence reads: CASSLRGIEAFF. CDR3 sequence (DNA): TGTGCCAGCAGCTTGCGGGGGATTGAAGCTTTCTTT. The rearrangement joins TRBV5-6 to TRBJ1-1; D is possibly TRBD1 (5 bases). Germline values: CDR1 SGHDT, CDR2 YYEEEE. The CDR3 covers 12 residues. V lost 1 base to trimming and J lost 7 bases, with 8 bases between them. The complete variable domain, with remaining parts taken from reference TRBV5-6 and TRBJ1-1, reads DAGVTQSPTHLIKTRGQQVTLRCSPKSGHDTVSWYQQALGQGPQFIFQYYEEEERQRGNFPDRFSGHQFPNYSSELNVNALLLGDSALYLCASSLRGIEAFFGQGTRLTVV.

The CDR3 DNA follows: TGCGCCAGCAGCGGAAGCAAGGGACTTTTTAACACCGGGGAGCTGTTTTTT. Its protein product is CASSGSKGLFNTGELFF. The rearrangement links TRBV4-3 to TRBJ2-2, with D possibly matching TRBD2 (6 bases). CDR1 and CDR2 from the germline V gene are LGHNA and YSLEER. V was pared by 5 bases and J by 2 bases, with 18 bases between. The CDR3 runs 17 residues.

This rearrangement joins TRBV5-1 to TRBJ2-7; D is perhaps TRBD1 (6 bases). V lost 5 bases, J lost 2 bases, and 23 bases lay in between. The germline CDR1 and CDR2 sequences are SGHRS and YFSETQ. The CDR3 spans 17 residues. This CDR3 is CASSPPLRGRTAYEQYF. In DNA form, the CDR3 reads TGCGCCAGCAGTCCCCCCCTCCGCGGCAGGACAGCCTACGAGCAGTACTTC. The full variable domain, its missing parts supplied by reference TRBV5-1 and TRBJ2-7, is KAGVTQTPRYLIKTRGQQVTLSCSPISGHRSVSWYQQTPGQGLQFLFEYFSETQRNKGNFPGRFSGRQFSNSRSEMNVSTLELGDSALYLCASSPPLRGRTAYEQYFGPGTRLTVT.

The chain recombines TRBV27 with TRBJ1-1; D unresolved. Trimming took 6 bases from V and 3 from J, leaving 20 bases between them. Germline loops: CDR1 MNHEY, CDR2 SMNVEV (reference sequence). The CDR3 spans 16 residues. The DNA of the CDR3 is TGTGCCAGCAGAGCCAGTGGAACTAACCTCCACACTGAAGCTTTCTTT. Its translation is CASRASGTNLHTEAFF.

The V gene is TRBV2, the J gene TRBJ1-2; TRBD1 matches at 7 bases. V dropped 0 bases and J dropped 8; count of bases not matched to a gene: 6. The CDR3 is made up of 14 amino acids. Germline V gene data show CDR1 as SNHLY and CDR2 as FYNNEI. CDR3 nucleotides: TGTGCCAGCAGTGAAGCGCGGCAGGGGGGCGGCTACACCTTC. It is translated as CASSEARQGGGYTF.

The chain recombines TRBV13 with TRBJ2-5; 9 nucleotides align to TRBD1. CDR3 length equals 15 residues. The germline gives CDR1 PRHDT, CDR2 FYEKMQ (reference sequence). Trimming at V came to 4 bases and at J to 5 bases, leaving 8 bases not matched to a gene. CDR3 nucleotides: TGTGCCAGCAGCTATCTGGGGACAGGGCTCGAGACCCAGTACTTC. The encoded protein is CASSYLGTGLETQYF.

This chain connects TRBV6-6 to TRBJ1-6; no reliable D call. This CDR3 comprises 16 residues. V lost 0 bases and J lost 7, with 13 bases in between. Germline lookup yields CDR1 MNHNY and CDR2 SVGAGI (reference sequence). The CDR3: CASSYSKQVANSPLHF. The CDR3 DNA follows: TGTGCCAGCAGTTACTCGAAGCAGGTGGCCAATTCACCCCTCCACTTT.

This chain links TRBV30 with TRBJ2-5, with D possibly being TRBD2 (6 bases). CDR1 GTSNPN and CDR2 SVGIG come from the germline V gene (reference sequence). Between the trimmed V and J ends, which lost 5 bases and 2 bases, there was a span of 12 bases. This CDR3 comprises 13 residues. CDR3 DNA: TGTGCCTGGTCTACCGGGACTCAAGAGACCCAGTACTTC. It translates to CAWSTGTQETQYF. The whole variable domain, remainder taken from reference TRBV30 and TRBJ2-5, is SQTIHQWPATLVQPVGSPLSLECTVEGTSNPNLYWYRQAAGRGLQLLFYSVGIGQISSEVPQNLSASRPQDRQFILSSKKLLLSDSGFYLCAWSTGTQETQYFGPGTRLLVL.

CDR3 in DNA: TGTGCCAGCAGCTTTGGGCAGGGCTACGAGCAGTACTTC. Translating it yields CASSFGQGYEQYF. The V gene is TRBV7-3, the J gene TRBJ2-7; D is perhaps TRBD1 (5 bases). The V gene lost 3 bases and the J gene lost 3 bases, with 9 bases spanning the gap. CDR1 and CDR2 from the germline V gene are SGHTA and FQGTGA. This CDR3 comprises 13 residues.

The chain carries TRBV6-6 and TRBJ1-5; TRBD1 matches at 8 bases. V lost 5 bases, J lost 5 bases, and 2 bases stayed unmatched. Looked up from germline, CDR1 is MNHNY and CDR2 is SVGAGI (reference sequence). The CDR3 length is 13 residues. The CDR3, as DNA: TGTGCCAGCAGTGGACAGGGTGATCAGCCCCAGCATTTT. Translated: CASSGQGDQPQHF.

The rearrangement uses TRBV21-1 and TRBJ1-4; the DNA was not used to check the table's D call, TRBD1. TRBV21-1 is assigned pseudogene status. This CDR3 has 15 residues. The CDR3 DNA sequence: TGTGCCAGCAGCAAAGCCTCAGAAACTAATGAAAAACTGTTTTTT. Its protein is CASSKASETNEKLFF.